The 5 T cell receptor beta chains given below trace back to one sample, sequenced in a study of T cells in Graves' hyperthyroidism and ophthalmopathy. RNA transcripts served as the template for amplifying TCR beta CDR3 regions. HTBI primers drove first-round RT-PCR of the TCR CDR3. TCRdb reanalysed the multiplex PCR reads using MiXCR and keeps one entry per CDR3 protein. The sample contains about 840,000 distinct CDR3 sequences, 35% to 40% of which appear only once. Sequences were obtained from blood. These receptors originate from a man aged 18 to 30 with Graves' hyperthyroidism.

For this clonotype: Given a much more abundant clone one base away, this may be a read error. J is TRBJ1-1 and V is TRBV29-1; no firm D call. The germline gives CDR1 SQVTM, CDR2 ANQGSEA. The CDR3 sequence is 13 residues long. The CDR3 sequence is CSVFLQANTGAFF. DNA for the CDR3: TGCAGCGTTTTTCTTCAGGCTAACACTGGAGCTTTCTTT.

This sequence joins TRBV7-9 and TRBJ1-6, with TRBD1 identical over 8 bases. The V and J ends lost 7 bases and 10 bases, in that order; junction bases with no gene match: 9. This CDR3 comprises 14 residues. CDR1 is SEHNR and CDR2 is FQNEAQ in the germline V gene (reference sequence). In DNA, the CDR3 is TGTGCCAGCAACATCTGGGACAGGTTGTCACCCCTCCACTTT. Its protein is CASNIWDRLSPLHF.

This rearrangement joins TRBV20-1 to TRBJ1-6; D is possibly TRBD1 (6 bases). The CDR3 is 17 amino acids. Germline CDR1 and CDR2: DFQATT and SNEGSKA (reference sequence). V lost 0 bases and J 0 bases, leaving 12 bases between the germline ends. For the CDR3, the DNA is TGCAGTGCTAGAGACCACAGGGCAGTCTCCTATAATTCACCCCTCCACTTT. Protein product: CSARDHRAVSYNSPLHF.

This clonotype has just a few counts. The chain carries TRBV7-2 and TRBJ2-7, with TRBD1 matching 9 bases. The CDR3 has 15 amino acids. V lost 1 base and J lost 6; bases outside the gene matches: 7. Germline V gene lookup returns CDR1 SGHTA and CDR2 FQGNSA. The CDR3 is CASSLGDRVVPEQYF. CDR3 nucleotide sequence: TGTGCCAGCAGCTTAGGGGACAGGGTTGTTCCCGAGCAGTACTTC.

V is TRBV19 and J is TRBJ2-3, with D uncertain. The V end lost 6 bases, the J end lost 4 bases, and 5 bases lay between the germline ends. This CDR3 region has 11 residues. Germline loops: CDR1 LNHDA, CDR2 SQIVND (reference sequence). CDR3 region: CASREADTQYF. The CDR3 DNA reads TGTGCCAGTAGAGAGGCAGATACGCAGTATTTT.